One and the same sample provided the 15 T cell receptor beta chains below, sequenced in a study of technical replicates of blood from a few donors. Libraries were prepared by immunoSEQ multiplex PCR; TCRdb keeps only in-frame clonotypes and omits some of them. The sample holds 65,000 to 90,000 clones, roughly nine tenths seen once. The sequencing input was T cells isolated from PBMCs. The receptors derive from a human donor in good health.

This clone was seen a few times. The chain employs TRBV19 and TRBJ2-1, with TRBD1 identical over 8 bases. V was pared by 7 bases and J by 9 bases, with 14 bases of the junction left unmatched. The germline V gene encodes CDR1 LNHDA and CDR2 SQIVND (reference sequence). The CDR3 extends over 15 amino acids. The CDR3 nucleotides are TGTGCCAGTAAACAAGGGGACAGGCCTGGGGGTGAGCAGTTCTTC. It is translated as CASKQGDRPGGEQFF.

This clone came up a few times. This chain connects TRBV5-1 to TRBJ1-1; tentative D call: TRBD1 (5 bases). The V end lost 4 bases, the J end lost 2 bases, and 9 bases lay between the germline ends. CDR3 length: 13 residues. Germline CDR1 reads SGHRS; CDR2 reads YFSETQ. CDR3 in amino acids: CASSPGVNTEAFF. Here the CDR3 DNA reads TGCGCCAGCAGCCCGGGGGTAAACACTGAAGCTTTCTTT. The variable domain in full, with the rest retrieved from reference TRBV5-1 and TRBJ1-1, is KAGVTQTPRYLIKTRGQQVTLSCSPISGHRSVSWYQQTPGQGLQFLFEYFSETQRNKGNFPGRFSGRQFSNSRSEMNVSTLELGDSALYLCASSPGVNTEAFFGQGTRLTVV.

The chain carries TRBV12-5 and TRBJ2-2, with 9 nucleotides matching TRBD2. The CDR3 is 16 residues long. From germline, CDR1 is LGHNT and CDR2 FRNRAP. The V gene end was trimmed by 6 bases and the J gene end by 7 bases; junction bases not matched to a gene: 12. The CDR3 loop reads CASGRRAGGPNGELFF. The CDR3 DNA reads as TGTGCTAGTGGCCGGAGGGCGGGGGGGCCTAACGGGGAGCTGTTTTTT. Together with reference TRBV12-5 and TRBJ2-2, the CDR3 gives the full variable domain: DARVTQTPRHKVTEMGQEVTMRCQPILGHNTVFWYRQTMMQGLELLAYFRNRAPLDDSGMPKDRFSAEMPDATLATLKIQPSEPRDSAVYFCASGRRAGGPNGELFFGEGSRLTVL.

This clone was counted a few times. CDR3 nucleotide sequence: TGTGCCAGCAGTGGACACAGGGGAGAAAGAGCTTTCTTT. This translates into CASSGHRGERAFF. The rearrangement uses TRBV6-1 and TRBJ1-1; 7 positions agree with TRBD1. V trimming: 4 bases; J trimming: 10 bases; junction bases outside the gene matches: 9. The length of the CDR3 is 13 residues. The V gene's germline CDR1 is MNHNS and CDR2 SASEGT.

The chain recombines TRBV4-2 with TRBJ2-3, with D possibly TRBD2 on 5 matching bases. Germline lookup yields CDR1 LGHNA and CDR2 YNFKEQ. The CDR3 contains 16 residues. V was shortened by 5 bases and J by 4 bases, with 19 bases between the two germline ends. Here the CDR3 reads CASSSPTSGFPDTQYF. CDR3 nucleotides: TGTGCCAGCAGCAGCCCCACTAGTGGGTTCCCAGATACGCAGTATTTT.

V and J are TRBV2 and TRBJ2-3; D gene ambiguous. The CDR3 runs 14 residues. Germline V gene lookup returns CDR1 SNHLY and CDR2 FYNNEI. V dropped 6 bases and J dropped 0 bases, with 10 bases sitting between them. CDR3 nucleotides: TGTGCCAGCAGATCTGGGCTTAGCACAGATACGCAGTATTTT. Amino acids: CASRSGLSTDTQYF.

The chain is built from TRBV7-9 and TRBJ2-7; no firm D call. V dropped 1 base and J dropped 0 bases, with 7 bases sitting between them. There are 14 residues in the CDR3. CDR1 and CDR2 (germline): SEHNR, FQNEAQ (reference sequence). CDR3 protein: CASSLVTSSYEQYF. The CDR3 region has the DNA TGTGCCAGCAGCTTAGTCACAAGCTCCTACGAGCAGTACTTC.

The V call is TRBV4-1, the J call TRBJ2-1; 7 bases are a match to TRBD2. Germline CDR1 reads MGHRA; CDR2 reads YSYEKL. The V and J ends lost 0 bases and 11 bases, in that order; junction bases with no gene match: 7. The CDR3 is 14 residues long. CDR3 residues: CASSQDPGTTQQFF. DNA of the CDR3: TGCGCCAGCAGCCAAGATCCTGGGACTACTCAGCAGTTCTTC.

The rearrangement joins TRBV29-1 to TRBJ2-6; D is ambiguous. The CDR3 runs to 14 residues. Germline V gene data show CDR1 as SQVTM and CDR2 as ANQGSEA. V lost 6 bases and J lost 0, with 9 bases in between. The CDR3, as DNA: TGCAGCGTAGTGGAGCGCTCTGGGGCCAACGTCCTGACTTTC. As protein: CSVVERSGANVLTF.

J is TRBJ2-7 and V is TRBV7-8; tentatively, D is TRBD2 (5 bases). This CDR3 is 18 amino acids long. CDR1 and CDR2 from the germline V gene are SGHVS and FQNEAQ. V lost 3 bases, J lost 3 bases, and 24 bases lay in between. CDR3 region: CASSFSRFLSGTRYEQYF. CDR3 nucleotides: TGTGCCAGCAGCTTCTCACGCTTTCTAAGCGGAACCCGCTACGAGCAGTACTTC.

This clone was seen a single time. This chain links TRBV7-9 with TRBJ1-1; 7 bases are a match to TRBD1. The CDR3 spans 13 residues. Germline values: CDR1 SEHNR, CDR2 FQNEAQ (reference sequence). With V trimmed by 5 bases and J by 8 bases, 8 bases remained unmatched. The CDR3: CASSPTRQGEAFF. For the CDR3, the DNA is TGTGCCAGCAGCCCGACCCGACAGGGAGAAGCTTTCTTT.

The rearrangement links TRBV5-6 to TRBJ2-1; TRBD2 matches at 8 bases. The trim removed 2 bases at V and 0 bases at J, leaving 13 bases unmatched. The CDR3 extends over 19 amino acids. Germline CDR1 and CDR2: SGHDT and YYEEEE. The CDR3 DNA is TGTGCCAGCAGCTTCCCTGGCCTTTCGGGAGGGAGCTCCTACAATGAGCAGTTCTTC. It yields the protein CASSFPGLSGGSSYNEQFF.

The rearrangement uses TRBV6-1 and TRBJ2-1, with a possible D match to TRBD2 (7 bases). The CDR3 spans 14 residues. Between the trimmed V and J ends, which lost 4 bases and 4 bases, there was a span of 11 bases. Germline lookup yields CDR1 MNHNS and CDR2 SASEGT. In DNA, the CDR3 is TGTGCCAGCAGTGCGGGGGGCGGGTACAATGAGCAGTTCTTC. Protein sequence: CASSAGGGYNEQFF.

V and J are TRBV6-6 and TRBJ1-2; a possible D gene is TRBD1 (6 bases). V shed 8 bases and J shed 7 bases, with 26 bases lying between them. There are 16 residues in the CDR3. Germline V CDR1 and CDR2: MNHNY, SVGAGI (reference sequence). The CDR3 bases are TGTGCCAGCGTTTCAGGACAGACTTACGACGCGGGTGGCTACACCTTC. Residues: CASVSGQTYDAGGYTF.

This clone appeared a few times. DNA for the CDR3: TGTGCCAGCAGCGCCTCCGGGACAAGAGTAATGAACACTGAAGCTTTCTTT. Protein sequence: CASSASGTRVMNTEAFF. The chain combines TRBV9 with TRBJ1-1; possibly TRBD1 for D (6 bases). With 3 bases removed from V and 0 bases from J, the gap between germline ends came to 18 bases. This CDR3 comprises 17 residues. Germline loops: CDR1 SGDLS, CDR2 YYNGEE.